This T cell receptor (beta chain) is from a study of response to subunit inactivated influenza vaccine. This clonotype was counted between two and nine times. This CDR3 contains 17 residues. Trimming pared 5 bases from V and 4 bases from J, leaving 21 bases between. CDR1 and CDR2 from the germline V gene are MNHNS and SASEGT. TCRdb analysed the RT-PCR reads with MiXCR anew, one entry per CDR3 protein. The data show hundreds of thousands of distinct CDR3 sequences, 15% to 18% seen once. The rearrangement uses TRBV6-1 and TRBJ1-3, with D tentatively TRBD1 (5 bases). This sample comprised PBMCs from blood, obtained about 12 days after vaccination. This receptor was obtained from a man aged 45-65 years who received an inactivated influenza vaccine. As DNA, the CDR3 is TGTGCCAGCAGTAGGGGAAACCCACGCTCTGGAGGAAACACCATATATTTT. Protein product: CASSRGNPRSGGNTIYF.